These T cell receptor beta chains were read from a single sample in a study of shared clonotypes between healthy human individuals. This table comes from immunoSEQ multiplex PCR, and its TCRdb copy is limited to in-frame clones, with some not included. The repertoire includes approximately 530,000 clones, roughly 95% of them detected once, and about 0.064% sits in the top ten. The sequencing sample was made of naive CD4+ T cells sorted from blood. Source of these receptors: a woman aged 25 to 39 in good health. The CDR3 runs from the conserved cysteine through the conserved F or W. D genes are given only for firm matches. Clone size is stated in some rows and not others, as once, few, many or a class when expanded.

NA,17,TRBV4-1,TRBJ1-4,NA,CASSQDLRGGTVEKLFF,TGCGCCAGCAGCCAAGATTTACGGGGAGGGACCGTTGAAAAACTGTTTTTT
NA,17,TRBV6-1,TRBJ1-1,NA,CASSDPPGGWRNTEAFF,TGTGCCAGCAGTGACCCACCGGGGGGGTGGAGGAACACTGAAGCTTTCTTT
TRBD2,17,TRBV4-1,TRBJ2-7,NA,CASSQEWTSGIAYEQYF,TGCGCCAGCAGCCAAGAATGGACTAGCGGGATTGCTTACGAGCAGTACTTC
NA,15,TRBV30,TRBJ2-6,once,CAWSIGGPGANVLTF,TGTGCCTGGAGTATAGGGGGACCCGGGGCCAACGTCCTGACTTTC
NA,17,TRBV4-2,TRBJ2-1,NA,CASSPQAAMVAYNEQFF,TGTGCCAGCAGCCCTCAAGCGGCGATGGTTGCCTACAATGAGCAGTTCTTC
NA,14,TRBV30,TRBJ2-1,NA,CAWSLGRLGNEQFF,TGTGCCTGGAGCTTAGGTCGGTTGGGAAATGAGCAGTTCTTC
NA,14,TRBV11-2,TRBJ2-7,NA,CASSSRATWGEQYF,TGTGCCAGCAGCTCTCGGGCGACCTGGGGCGAGCAGTACTTC
TRBD2,17,TRBV10-3,TRBJ2-2,NA,CAISDPTSGSDTGELFF,TGTGCCATCAGTGACCCCACTAGCGGGAGTGACACCGGGGAGCTGTTTTTT
TRBD2,15,TRBV11-3,TRBJ2-1,NA,CASSDLAGVSREQFF,TGTGCCAGCAGCGATCTAGCGGGAGTGTCTCGAGAGCAGTTCTTC
NA,16,TRBV7-8,TRBJ1-1,NA,CASSSLGGGWNTEAFF,TGTGCCAGCAGCTCCCTTGGCGGGGGATGGAACACTGAAGCTTTCTTT
NA,17,TRBV19,TRBJ1-2,NA,CASSISVRNSVKQFYTF,TGTGCCAGTAGTATAAGCGTTCGGAACAGTGTGAAGCAATTCTACACCTTC
TRBD1,17,TRBV19,TRBJ1-1,NA,CASSILGYRGFDTEAFF,TGTGCCAGTAGTATCCTAGGTTACAGGGGATTCGACACTGAAGCTTTCTTT
NA,16,TRBV7-7,TRBJ2-5,NA,CASSRRGRGSGETQYF,TGTGCCAGCAGCCGGCGTGGCAGGGGTTCAGGCGAGACCCAGTACTTC
NA,10,TRBV7-9,TRBJ2-5,NA,CGVGQETQYF,TGCGGGGTGGGGCAGGAGACCCAGTACTTC
NA,15,TRBV11-2,TRBJ2-7,NA,CASSPNSGLSYEQYF,TGTGCCAGCAGTCCTAATAGCGGACTTTCCTACGAGCAGTACTTC
NA,14,TRBV6-5,TRBJ2-7,once,CASSQTGGSYEQYF,TGTGCCAGCAGTCAAACCGGGGGATCCTACGAGCAGTACTTC
NA,14,TRBV18,TRBJ1-2,NA,CASSPPGGNYGYTF,TGTGCCAGCTCACCACCAGGGGGGAACTATGGCTACACCTTC
NA,11,TRBV25-1,TRBJ1-1,NA,CASSEYSEAFF,TGTGCCAGCAGTGAATATTCCGAAGCTTTCTTT
NA,14,TRBV7-9,TRBJ2-7,NA,CASSLAAQRNEQYF,TGTGCCAGCAGCTTAGCTGCACAGCGAAACGAGCAGTACTTC
NA,15,TRBV6-5,TRBJ1-3,NA,CASSYSRTNGNTIYF,TGTGCCAGCAGTTACTCCAGGACCAACGGAAACACCATATATTTT
NA,12,TRBV7-3,TRBJ2-1,once,CASSSRGGEQFF,TGTGCCAGCAGCTCAAGGGGGGGTGAGCAGTTCTTC
NA,15,TRBV11-2,TRBJ2-2,NA,CASRLVGAVTGELFF,TGTGCCAGCAGACTAGTCGGCGCAGTCACCGGGGAGCTGTTTTTT
NA,15,TRBV27,TRBJ1-1,NA,CASSSYGQRNTEAFF,TGTGCCAGCAGTTCGTACGGACAGAGGAACACTGAAGCTTTCTTT
TRBD1,16,TRBV4-1,TRBJ2-7,NA,CASSQYTGAFSYEQYF,TGCGCCAGCAGCCAATACACAGGGGCCTTCTCCTACGAGCAGTACTTC
TRBD2,17,TRBV4-1,TRBJ2-2,NA,CASSQVPLAGGAGELFF,TGCGCCAGCAGCCAAGTCCCCCTAGCGGGAGGGGCCGGGGAGCTGTTTTTT